These 15 T cell receptor beta chains were all obtained from the same sample, sequenced in a study of blood T cell repertoires in COVID-19. This table comes from immunoSEQ multiplex PCR, and its TCRdb copy is limited to in-frame clones, with some not included. The repertoire holds 250,000 to 300,000 clones, with around 84% as singletons. Sequencing was carried out using PBMCs or T cells enriched from blood (not recorded which). The source of these receptors is a man aged 25-45 years with acute COVID-19.

This clone was seen once. The J gene is TRBJ2-1, the V gene TRBV11-2; D is uncertain. Germline CDR1 SGHAT, CDR2 FQNNGV. This CDR3 is built from 16 residues. The germline V and J ends were trimmed by 2 bases and 2 bases, with 13 bases remaining between them. The CDR3 here is CASSLSTRLPYNEQFF. The DNA of the CDR3 is TGTGCCAGCAGCTTAAGCACGAGACTCCCCTACAATGAGCAGTTCTTC. The whole variable domain, remainder taken from reference TRBV11-2 and TRBJ2-1, is EAGVAQSPRYKIIEKRQSVAFWCNPISGHATLYWYQQILGQGPKLLIQFQNNGVVDDSQLPKDRFSAERLKGVDSTLKIQPAKLEDSAVYLCASSLSTRLPYNEQFFGPGTRLTVL.

The chain links TRBV4-2 to TRBJ1-4, with TRBD1 identical over 7 bases. Germline V gene sequence: CDR1 LGHNA, CDR2 YNFKEQ. J lost 5 bases, V lost 0 bases, and 9 bases had no gene match. This CDR3 is 17 amino acids long. CDR3 loop: CASSQDVPGQSNEKLFF. The DNA of the CDR3 is TGTGCCAGCAGCCAAGACGTCCCGGGACAGTCCAATGAAAAACTGTTTTTT.

This chain links TRBV2 with TRBJ2-7, with 10 bases that match TRBD2. The V gene end was trimmed by 2 bases and the J gene end by 3 bases; junction bases not matched to a gene: 7. This CDR3 is 16 amino acids long. Per germline, CDR1 SNHLY and CDR2 FYNNEI. The CDR3, as DNA: TGTGCCAGCAGTGAACCGGGTCTAGCGGGAGACTACGAGCAGTACGTC. Its protein product is CASSEPGLAGDYEQYV.

The V gene is TRBV11-2, the J gene TRBJ1-2; TRBD1 agrees at 9 bases. The CDR3 loop spans 18 amino acids. V was clipped by 4 bases and J by 5 bases; unmatched bases: 17. Per the germline V gene, CDR1 is SGHAT and CDR2 is FQNNGV. CDR3 sequence: CASSSDPGQGLQRYGYTF. In nucleotides, the CDR3 is TGTGCCAGCAGCTCAGATCCCGGACAGGGGCTCCAGCGATATGGCTACACCTTC.

This clone was seen only a few times. The chain links TRBV2 to TRBJ1-1; 7 nucleotides match TRBD1. V lost 1 base and J lost 5; bases outside the gene matches: 4. Germline loops: CDR1 SNHLY, CDR2 FYNNEI. The CDR3 is made up of 14 amino acids. The CDR3 nucleotides are TGTGCCAGCAGTGAAGGGGGCAGGGGGACTGAAGCTTTCTTT. It translates to CASSEGGRGTEAFF.

This chain connects TRBV4-1 to TRBJ2-1; D gene unclear. The germline CDR1 and CDR2 sequences are MGHRA and YSYEKL. Trimming removed 0 bases at V and 0 bases at J, with 12 bases between. The CDR3 length is 17 residues. The CDR3 loop reads CASSQDQRDPSYNEQFF. As DNA, the CDR3 is TGCGCCAGCAGCCAAGATCAGCGCGACCCCTCCTACAATGAGCAGTTCTTC.

V is TRBV4-1 and J is TRBJ1-5; tentatively, D is TRBD1 (6 bases). Germline lookup yields CDR1 MGHRA and CDR2 YSYEKL. The CDR3 runs 15 residues. With 4 bases removed from V and 9 bases from J, the gap between germline ends came to 19 bases. The CDR3 protein is CASSPRDIGLGPQHF. The CDR3 nucleotides are TGCGCCAGCAGCCCCCGGGACATTGGCTTAGGGCCCCAGCATTTT.

This clone was found once. V is TRBV18 and J is TRBJ2-3, with 8 positions matching TRBD1. Germline V gene data show CDR1 as KGHSH and CDR2 as LQKENI. The V segment lost 6 bases and the J segment 2 bases; nucleotides outside the gene matches: 16. The CDR3 has 18 amino acids. CDR3 amino acids: CASSVKLMTGVVTDTQYF. DNA for the CDR3: TGTGCCAGCTCCGTGAAATTAATGACAGGGGTAGTCACAGATACGCAGTATTTT.

The CDR3 bases are TGTGCCAGCAGCAGTACAGGGGGGGGCTCTGGGGCCAACGTCCTGACTTTC. Protein product: CASSSTGGGSGANVLTF. The chain employs TRBV5-8 and TRBJ2-6, with a tentative D call TRBD1 (8 bases). This CDR3 has 17 residues. The V end was cut by 4 bases, the J end by 0 bases, with 14 bases between. Germline lookup yields CDR1 SGHTS and CDR2 YDEGEE.

The table lists this clone with a count of one. The chain uses TRBV5-1 and TRBJ2-2, with a possible D match to TRBD2 (6 bases). From germline, CDR1 is SGHRS and CDR2 YFSETQ. Trimming stripped 0 bases from V and 7 bases from J, with 19 bases between. The CDR3 has 17 amino acids. The CDR3 region has the DNA TGCGCCAGCAGCTTGGAGGTCGTTGGAGGGGTGGTCGGGGAGCTGTTTTTT. Translating it yields CASSLEVVGGVVGELFF.

V is TRBV6-5 and J is TRBJ2-1, with a tentative D call TRBD1 (5 bases). The CDR3 totals 14 residues. CDR1 is MNHEY, CDR2 SVGAGI, per germline. Trimming left V 3 bases short and J 8 bases short, with 14 bases between. The CDR3 loop reads CASSYGQGWDEQFF. The CDR3 bases are TGTGCCAGCAGTTATGGGCAGGGTTGGGATGAGCAGTTCTTC.

The J gene is TRBJ2-5, the V gene TRBV3-1 (or the pseudogene TRBV3-2); 13 positions agree with TRBD2. CDR1 and CDR2 (germline): LGHDT, YNNKEL (reference sequence). The CDR3 has 15 amino acids. Trimming took 6 bases from V and 5 from J; bases not matched to a gene: 6. CDR3 nucleotides: TGTGCCAGCAGTCGACTAGCGGGGGGTTGGGAGACCCAGTACTTC. As protein: CASSRLAGGWETQYF.

The chain links TRBV6-5 to TRBJ2-7, with 9 nucleotides matching TRBD1. The CDR3 totals 12 residues. CDR1 and CDR2 (germline): MNHEY, SVGAGI. Germline trimming cut 10 bases from V and 2 bases from J; bases unmatched to any gene: 3. CDR3 nucleotides: TGTGCCACCCGACAGGGGGCCTACGAGCAGTACGTC. Translated: CATRQGAYEQYV.

The genes are TRBV2 and TRBJ2-5, with 10 bases that match TRBD2. Trimming cost V 5 bases and J 5 bases; bases outside gene matches: 8. Germline values: CDR1 SNHLY, CDR2 FYNNEI. The CDR3 is made up of 15 amino acids. The DNA for the CDR3 is TGTGCCAGCAGTCACTTCTCAGCGGGGGGGGAGACCCAGTACTTC. It encodes CASSHFSAGGETQYF.

The CDR3 bases are TGTGCCACCAGTGACCACAATCTGGCCGGGGAGCTGTTTTTT. Its translation: CATSDHNLAGELFF. The V gene is TRBV24-1, the J gene TRBJ2-2, with unresolved D. This CDR3 is built from 14 residues. The germline V gene has CDR1 KGHDR and CDR2 SFDVKD. Trimming cost V 4 bases and J 6 bases, with 11 bases left between them.